This section outlines one T cell receptor (beta chain) sequence together with its context. Its target is unknown. A template switching step contributed a universal primer site, while unique molecular identifiers were present in the cDNA. TCRdb ran MiXCR on the 5' RACE reads and lists one entry per CDR3 protein. The sample includes fewer than 650,000 distinct CDR3 sequences, over 8.5% seen only once; the top ten take around 3.1%. The sample is drawn from a study of identical twins. Study-wide points: In zero-insertion analyses, partial confounding could arise from invariant MAIT and iNKT cells.

Trimming pared 4 bases from V and 0 bases from J, leaving 8 bases between. The germline gives CDR1 SGHRS, CDR2 YFSETQ. The CDR3 is 15 residues long. The data were also submitted as part of a second study, on yellow fever vaccine responses in identical twins.

The sequenced material came from PBMCs. The chain employs TRBV5-1 and TRBJ2-6; D unclear. This TCR was recovered from a woman younger than 35 in good health. CDR3 DNA sequence: TGCGCCAGCAGCCATGGTATCTCTGGGGCCAACGTCCTGACTTTC. This sequence encodes CASSHGISGANVLTF. Using reference TRBV5-1 and TRBJ2-6 for the parts outside the CDR3, the full variable domain is KAGVTQTPRYLIKTRGQQVTLSCSPISGHRSVSWYQQTPGQGLQFLFEYFSETQRNKGNFPGRFSGRQFSNSRSEMNVSTLELGDSALYLCASSHGISGANVLTFGAGSRLTVL.